The 26 T cell receptor beta chains given below trace back to one sample, sequenced in a study of prognosis after radiotherapy for stage I lung cancer. The TCR beta CDR3 region was amplified from genomic DNA, with two rounds of multiplex PCR being used for the amplification. The first PCR round targeted every TRBV and TRBJ gene with specific primers. TCRdb processed the multiplex PCR reads anew with MiXCR; each CDR3 protein has one entry. This table holds about 47,000 distinct CDR3 sequences, under 45% found once. The sequencing here drew on PBMCs, taken before or after stereotactic body radiation therapy (not recorded which). Receptors were obtained from a donor aged 50 or older with non-small cell lung cancer.

This clonotype was detected many times. The chain combines TRBV15 with TRBJ2-2, with D perhaps assigned TRBD1 or TRBD2 (5 bases each). V lost 1 base and J lost 6, with 27 bases in between. From germline, CDR1 is LNHNV and CDR2 YYDKDF (reference sequence). This CDR3 spans 20 amino acids. The CDR3 DNA sequence: TGTGCCACCAGCAGAGGGATTTTAACATATGGGGGTCGGAGCGCCGGGGAGCTGTTTTTT. Its translation is CATSRGILTYGGRSAGELFF.

There are many counts of this clonotype. The chain carries TRBV9 and TRBJ2-1, with 7 bases fitting TRBD2. The CDR3 is 20 amino acids. Germline lookup yields CDR1 SGDLS and CDR2 YYNGEE. Losses at the gene ends were 3 bases for V and 0 bases for J; bases not matched to a gene: 18. CDR3 nucleotide sequence: TGTGCCAGCAGCGGAGGCCAGACTAGCCGCCTAGACGTCTCCTACAATGAGCAGTTCTTC. Translating gives CASSGGQTSRLDVSYNEQFF. The variable domain in full, with the rest retrieved from reference TRBV9 and TRBJ2-1, is DSGVTQTPKHLITATGQRVTLRCSPRSGDLSVYWYQQSLDQGLQFLIQYYNGEERAKGNILERFSAQQFPDLHSELNLSSLELGDSALYFCASSGGQTSRLDVSYNEQFFGPGTRLTVL.

CDR3 coding DNA: TGCAGTGCTAGGGGGGGGGTGATGGAGCAGTACTTC. Translated, it gives CSARGGVMEQYF. The chain recombines TRBV20-1 with TRBJ2-7, with 7 bases fitting TRBD2. The germline gives CDR1 DFQATT, CDR2 SNEGSKA (reference sequence). J gave up 7 bases and V 3 bases, and 6 bases lay outside the gene matches. The CDR3 is made up of 12 amino acids.

There are a few counts of this clonotype. Just one base apart from a much larger clone, this may be a read error. The chain links TRBV7-2 to TRBJ2-7; 10 bases align to TRBD2. Germline trimming cut 6 bases from V and 1 base from J; bases unmatched to any gene: 3. The CDR3 runs 14 residues. Germline lookup yields CDR1 SGHTA and CDR2 FQGNSA. The CDR3 sequence is CASRTGLASYEQYF. As DNA, the CDR3 is TGTGCCAGCAGGACGGGACTAGCGTCCTACGAGCAGTACTTC.

V gene TRBV5-1 combines with J gene TRBJ1-4; a weak D match, TRBD1 (6 bases). Germline CDR1 SGHRS, CDR2 YFSETQ. V dropped 6 bases and J dropped 8 bases, with 23 bases sitting between them. The CDR3 spans 16 residues. The CDR3 region is CASIPGGVDRGEKLFF. CDR3 nucleotides: TGCGCCAGCATCCCCGGGGGTGTGGACAGAGGCGAAAAACTGTTTTTT.

This clonotype is medium-sized. The rearrangement uses TRBV6-5 and TRBJ1-3; no clear D. The CDR3 sequence is 16 residues long. V was trimmed by 3 bases and J by 2 bases, leaving 14 bases between them. CDR1 is MNHEY, CDR2 SVGAGI, per germline. CDR3 sequence reads: CASSYVLRVAGNTIYF. Here the CDR3 DNA reads TGTGCCAGCAGTTATGTCCTTCGCGTTGCTGGAAACACCATATATTTT.

This chain connects TRBV5-4 to TRBJ2-1; D uncertain. V was cut by 0 bases and J by 1 base, with 11 bases left in between. Germline loops: CDR1 SGHNT, CDR2 YYREEE (reference sequence). CDR3 length: 16 residues. CDR3 nucleotide sequence: TGTGCCAGCAGCTTGGTATTCACGAGATCCTACAATGAGCAGTTCTTC. This gives the protein CASSLVFTRSYNEQFF.

In this sample, this clonotype turned up many times. The chain recombines TRBV5-1 with TRBJ2-3; 8 bases are a match to TRBD2. The CDR3 contains 15 residues. Germline V gene sequence: CDR1 SGHRS, CDR2 YFSETQ. Germline trimming cut 2 bases from V and 0 bases from J; bases unmatched to any gene: 2. CDR3 protein: CASSFSGASTDTQYF. As DNA, the CDR3 is TGCGCCAGCAGCTTTAGCGGGGCTAGCACAGATACGCAGTATTTT.

V usage is TRBV3-1 and J usage is TRBJ1-6; D is perhaps TRBD1 (6 bases). Trimming took 2 bases from V and 8 from J, leaving 10 bases between them. The CDR3 is 14 amino acids. Germline V gives CDR1 LGHDT, CDR2 YNNKEL (reference sequence). DNA for the CDR3: TGTGCCAGCAGCCAACAGGGGATGTATTCACCCCTCCACTTT. It specifies CASSQQGMYSPLHF. The full variable domain, in which reference TRBV3-1 and TRBJ1-6 provide the parts outside the CDR3, is DTAVSQTPKYLVTQMGNDKSIKCEQNLGHDTMYWYKQDSKKFLKIMFSYNNKELIINETVPNRFSPKSPDKAHLNLHINSLELGDSAVYFCASSQQGMYSPLHFGNGTRLTVT.

A few counts support this clonotype. The chain combines TRBV18 with TRBJ2-4, with 7 positions matching TRBD1. This CDR3 contains 16 residues. The V segment lost 3 bases and the J segment 1 base; nucleotides outside the gene matches: 6. Germline CDR1 KGHSH, CDR2 LQKENI. This CDR3 reads CASSPTGASAKNIQYF. The CDR3 region has the DNA TGTGCCAGCTCACCTACAGGGGCGAGCGCCAAAAACATTCAGTACTTC.

This clonotype has just a few counts. With only one base between it and a far larger clone, this is likely a read error. The chain couples TRBV6-2 or TRBV6-3 to TRBJ2-1; no reliable D call. The CDR3 extends over 11 amino acids. With 7 bases removed from V and 10 bases from J, the gap between germline ends came to 11 bases. Germline V gene sequence: CDR1 MNHEY, CDR2 SVGEGT. The CDR3 region has the DNA TGTGCCAGCATTGAACTCGCAGAGCAGTTCTTC. This encodes CASIELAEQFF.

A note on this clonotype: A read error may explain this, as a much larger clone is one base away. This chain joins TRBV28 and TRBJ2-5, with D possibly called TRBD1 or TRBD2 (5 bases each). Germline CDR1 MDHEN, CDR2 SYDVKM. V shed 6 bases and J shed 5 bases, with 10 bases lying between them. The CDR3 sequence is 12 residues long. The CDR3 here is CASRGDWETQYF. Written as DNA, the CDR3 is TGTGCCAGCAGGGGGGATTGGGAGACCCAGTACTTC.

At least ten counts were recorded for this clonotype. V is TRBV24-1 and J is TRBJ2-3; D call uncertain. With 3 bases removed from V and 5 bases from J, the gap between germline ends came to 11 bases. The germline V gene has CDR1 KGHDR and CDR2 SFDVKD. CDR3 length: 14 amino acids. The CDR3 DNA follows: TGTGCCACCAGTGATCCTGCAAAGGGAGATACGCAGTATTTT. Translated: CATSDPAKGDTQYF.

This clonotype was counted only a few times. This sequence may be a read error, since a much larger clone differs from it by one base. The chain links TRBV7-9 to TRBJ1-1; no reliable D call. Trimming removed 5 bases at V and 4 bases at J, with 20 bases between. The length of the CDR3 is 16 residues. CDR1 is SEHNR, CDR2 FQNEAQ, per germline (reference sequence). The CDR3 nucleotides are TGTGCCAGCAGCCCCGGAGGTATGGTCTTTGGCACTGAAGCTTTCTTT. This encodes CASSPGGMVFGTEAFF.

In this sample, this clonotype turned up many times. CDR3 region: CASSLYSTDTQYF. CDR3 coding DNA: TGTGCCAGCAGCTTATATAGCACAGATACGCAGTATTTT. The V call is TRBV7-2, the J call TRBJ2-3; D unclear. Germline assignment: CDR1 SGHTA and CDR2 FQGNSA. The CDR3 is 13 amino acids. V was trimmed by 2 bases and J by 0 bases, leaving 3 bases between them.

Comment on this clonotype: One base away lies a much larger clone, so this may be a sequencing read error. DNA of the CDR3: TGTGCCAGCAGTGGGCAGGGGGCCCTAAGCGAGCATTACTTC. Translated, it gives CASSGQGALSEHYF. This sequence joins TRBV6-1 and TRBJ2-7; 8 bases are a match to TRBD1. This CDR3 has 14 amino acids. Germline V lookup: CDR1 MNHNS, CDR2 SASEGT.

This clonotype has at least ten counts. The V and J genes are TRBV18 and TRBJ2-1; TRBD1 might be the D (5 bases). Trimming shortened V by 0 bases and J by 8 bases, and 11 bases separated the two germline ends. The CDR3 spans 14 residues. CDR1 KGHSH and CDR2 LQKENI come from the germline V gene. The CDR3 is CASSPPGALDEQFF. For the CDR3, the DNA is TGTGCCAGCTCACCACCAGGGGCGCTGGATGAGCAGTTCTTC.

As to this clonotype: One junction end disagrees with the germline gene, perhaps due to a read error. The CDR3 coding sequence is TGTGCCAGCAGCGACTTAGCGGGAGGGCGCGAGACCCATTACTTC. Encoded protein: CASSDLAGGRETHYF. The chain uses TRBV7-3 and TRBJ2-5; 11 bases fit TRBD2. The CDR3 is made up of 15 amino acids. From germline, CDR1 is SGHTA and CDR2 FQGTGA.

There are many counts of this clonotype. In nucleotides, the CDR3 is TGTGCCAGCAGCCAGCCCGGGACAGGGCTAGCGGGTCGCACAGATACGCAGTATTTT. Its translation: CASSQPGTGLAGRTDTQYF. The chain joins TRBV6-2 or TRBV6-3 to TRBJ2-3, with D maybe TRBD1 (9 bases). The germline V and J ends were trimmed by 6 bases and 1 base, with 26 bases remaining between them. Germline values: CDR1 MNHEY, CDR2 SVGEGT. CDR3 length: 19 residues.

This clonotype was detected only a few times. This is likely an artifact of a read error, given a far larger clone one base away. The chain employs TRBV7-9 and TRBJ2-2; no definite D call. The CDR3 consists of 14 residues. Germline loops: CDR1 SEHNR, CDR2 FQNEAQ (reference sequence). This chain's CDR3 is CASSLTGSTWELFF. CDR3 nucleotide sequence: TGTGCCAGCAGCTTAACCGGATCCACCTGGGAGCTGTTTTTT.

This rearrangement joins TRBV28 to TRBJ2-2; 8 nucleotides align to TRBD1. This CDR3 is 16 amino acids long. The ends lost 2 bases at V and 5 bases at J; junction bases unmatched: 7. Germline CDR1 reads MDHEN; CDR2 reads SYDVKM. CDR3 amino acids: CASSLMAGGKTGELFF. The CDR3 DNA reads TGTGCCAGCAGTTTAATGGCAGGGGGCAAGACCGGGGAGCTGTTTTTT.

This clonotype has just a few counts. A junction boundary mismatches the germline segment, possibly from a read error. The chain has TRBV9 and TRBJ2-1, with 11 positions matching TRBD2. This CDR3 contains 13 residues. Per the germline V gene, CDR1 is SGDLS and CDR2 is YYNGEE. The CDR3 nucleotides are TGTGCCAGCAGCTTGGGGCTAGCGGGAGGAGTGTCCTTC. Translating it yields CASSLGLAGGVSF.

This clonotype was found many times. This chain connects TRBV28 to TRBJ1-2, with D maybe TRBD1 (6 bases). The CDR3 covers 13 residues. From germline, CDR1 is MDHEN and CDR2 SYDVKM. Trimming took off 8 bases at V and 4 bases at J, with 14 bases between the two ends. As DNA, the CDR3 is TGTGCCAGCGTTATCGGGGGCTCCTATGGCTACACCTTC. Its translation is CASVIGGSYGYTF.

This clonotype was recorded many times. The V and J genes are TRBV28 and TRBJ2-7, with D perhaps matching TRBD2 (5 bases). The CDR3 covers 11 residues. Germline CDR1 MDHEN, CDR2 SYDVKM. V shed 7 bases and J shed 7 bases, with 11 bases lying between them. In nucleotides, the CDR3 is TGTGCCAGCAATCTTAGGGAGGAGCAGTACTTC. Translated, it gives CASNLREEQYF. Full variable domain (rest looked up from reference TRBV28 and TRBJ2-7): DVKVTQSSRYLVKRTGEKVFLECVQDMDHENMFWYRQDPGLGLRLIYFSYDVKMKEKGDIPEGYSVSREKKERFSLILESASTNQTSMYLCASNLREEQYFGPGTRLTVT.

This clonotype was recorded many times. The genes are TRBV12-3 or TRBV12-4 and TRBJ2-5; D may match TRBD1 or TRBD2 (5 bases each). V lost 1 base to trimming and J lost 5 bases, with 20 bases between them. There are 17 residues in the CDR3. The CDR3 reads CASSLDFRDQNEETQYF. The CDR3 DNA reads TGTGCCAGCAGTTTAGATTTCCGGGACCAGAATGAGGAGACCCAGTACTTC.

Details on this clonotype: The junction departs from the called germline gene at one end, perhaps through a read error. The chain recombines TRBV5-6 with TRBJ2-3; D is ambiguous. Germline-derived CDR1 and CDR2 are SGHDT and YYEEEE. There are 15 residues in the CDR3. The CDR3 DNA follows: TGCGCCAGCAGCTTGGACCAGACGGTCACAGATACGCAGTATTTT. Translation gives CASSLDQTVTDTQYF.